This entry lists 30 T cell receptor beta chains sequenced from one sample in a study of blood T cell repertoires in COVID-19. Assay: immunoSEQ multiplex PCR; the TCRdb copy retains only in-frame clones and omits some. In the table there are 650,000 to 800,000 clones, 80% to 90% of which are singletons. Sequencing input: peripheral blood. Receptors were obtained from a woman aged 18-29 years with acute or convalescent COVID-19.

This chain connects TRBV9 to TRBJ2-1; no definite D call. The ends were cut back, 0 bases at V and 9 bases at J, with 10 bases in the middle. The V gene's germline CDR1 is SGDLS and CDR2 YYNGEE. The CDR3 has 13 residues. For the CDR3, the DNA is TGTGCCAGCAGCGTAGCTTCTCGAGCTGAGCAGTTCTTC. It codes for CASSVASRAEQFF.

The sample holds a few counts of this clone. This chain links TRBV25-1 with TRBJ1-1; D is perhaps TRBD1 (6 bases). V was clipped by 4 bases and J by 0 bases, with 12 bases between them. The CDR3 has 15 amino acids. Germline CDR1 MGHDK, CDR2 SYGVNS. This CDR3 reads CASSAKDSLNTEAFF. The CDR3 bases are TGTGCCAGCAGTGCCAAGGACAGCCTGAACACTGAAGCTTTCTTT. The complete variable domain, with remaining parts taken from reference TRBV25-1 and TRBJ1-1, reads EADIYQTPRYLVIGTGKKITLECSQTMGHDKMYWYQQDPGMELHLIHYSYGVNSTEKGDLSSESTVSRIRTEHFPLTLESARPSHTSQYLCASSAKDSLNTEAFFGQGTRLTVV.

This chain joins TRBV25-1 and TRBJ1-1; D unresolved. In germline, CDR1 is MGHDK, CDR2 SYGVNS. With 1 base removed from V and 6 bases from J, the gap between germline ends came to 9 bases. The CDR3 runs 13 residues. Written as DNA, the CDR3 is TGTGCCAGCAGTGAATTCGAGGGCGCTGAAGCTTTCTTT. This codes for CASSEFEGAEAFF.

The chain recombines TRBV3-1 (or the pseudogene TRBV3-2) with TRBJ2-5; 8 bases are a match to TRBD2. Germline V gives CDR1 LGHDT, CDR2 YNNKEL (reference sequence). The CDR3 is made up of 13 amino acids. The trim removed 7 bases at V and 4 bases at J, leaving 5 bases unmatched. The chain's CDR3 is CASIGLALETQYF. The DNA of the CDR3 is TGTGCCAGCATCGGACTAGCTTTAGAGACCCAGTACTTC.

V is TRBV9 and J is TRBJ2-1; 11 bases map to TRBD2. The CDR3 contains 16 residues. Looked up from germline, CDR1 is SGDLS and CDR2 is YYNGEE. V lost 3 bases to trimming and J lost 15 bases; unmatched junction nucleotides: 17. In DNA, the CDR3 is TGTGCCAGCAGCGCCCCGGGGGTTAGCGGGGGGGTTTCGCGGTTCTTC. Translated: CASSAPGVSGGVSRFF.

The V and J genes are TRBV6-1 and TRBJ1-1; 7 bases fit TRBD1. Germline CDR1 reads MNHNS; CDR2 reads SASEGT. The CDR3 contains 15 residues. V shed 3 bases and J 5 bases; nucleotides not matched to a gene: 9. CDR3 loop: CASSDTGVGRTEAFF. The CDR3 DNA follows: TGTGCCAGCAGTGATACAGGGGTGGGCAGAACTGAAGCTTTCTTT.

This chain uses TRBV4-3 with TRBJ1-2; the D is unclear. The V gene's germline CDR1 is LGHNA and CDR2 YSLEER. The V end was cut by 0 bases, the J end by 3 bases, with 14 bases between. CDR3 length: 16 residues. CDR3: CASSQEIQVLYYGYTF. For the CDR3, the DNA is TGCGCCAGCAGCCAAGAAATTCAGGTCCTCTACTATGGCTACACCTTC.

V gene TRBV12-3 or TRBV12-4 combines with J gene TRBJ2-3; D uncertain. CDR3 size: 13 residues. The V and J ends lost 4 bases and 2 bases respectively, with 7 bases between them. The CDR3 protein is CASSSRVTDTQYF. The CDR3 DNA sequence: TGTGCCAGCAGTTCTCGAGTCACAGATACGCAGTATTTT.

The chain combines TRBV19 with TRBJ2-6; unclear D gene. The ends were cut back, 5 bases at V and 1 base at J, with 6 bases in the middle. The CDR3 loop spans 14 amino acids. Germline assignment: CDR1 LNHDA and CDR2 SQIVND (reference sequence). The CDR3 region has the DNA TGTGCCAGTAGTGTCGGGTCTGGGGCCAACGTCCTGACTTTC. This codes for CASSVGSGANVLTF.

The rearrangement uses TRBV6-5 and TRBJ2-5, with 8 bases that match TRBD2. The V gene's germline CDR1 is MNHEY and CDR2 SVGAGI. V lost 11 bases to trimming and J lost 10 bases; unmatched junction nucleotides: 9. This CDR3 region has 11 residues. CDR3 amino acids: CASTRREVQYF. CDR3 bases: TGTGCCTCTACGAGGCGGGAGGTCCAGTACTTC.

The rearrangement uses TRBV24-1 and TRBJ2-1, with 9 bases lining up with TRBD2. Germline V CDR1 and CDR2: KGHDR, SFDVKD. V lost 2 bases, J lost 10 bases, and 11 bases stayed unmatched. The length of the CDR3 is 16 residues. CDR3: CATSDSWASGVGEQFF. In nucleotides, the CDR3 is TGTGCCACCAGTGATTCCTGGGCTAGCGGGGTTGGGGAGCAGTTCTTC.

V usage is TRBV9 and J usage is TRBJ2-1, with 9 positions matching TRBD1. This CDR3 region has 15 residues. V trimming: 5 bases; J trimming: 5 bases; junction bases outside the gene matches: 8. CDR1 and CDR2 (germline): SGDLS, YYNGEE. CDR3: CASSPGQGRNNEQFF. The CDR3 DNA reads TGTGCCAGCAGTCCAGGACAGGGGAGAAACAATGAGCAGTTCTTC.

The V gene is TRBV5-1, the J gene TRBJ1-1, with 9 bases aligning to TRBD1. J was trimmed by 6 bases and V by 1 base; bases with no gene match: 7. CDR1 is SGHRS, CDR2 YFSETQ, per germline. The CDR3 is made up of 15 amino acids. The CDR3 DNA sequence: TGCGCCAGCAGCTTGTACAGGGGGCGTGGATCTGAAGCTTTCTTT. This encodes CASSLYRGRGSEAFF.

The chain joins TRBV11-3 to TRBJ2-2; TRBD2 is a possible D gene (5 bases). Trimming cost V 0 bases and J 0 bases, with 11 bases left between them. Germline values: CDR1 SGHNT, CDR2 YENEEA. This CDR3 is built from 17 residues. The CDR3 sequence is CASSLEQDSSNTGELFF. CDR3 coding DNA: TGTGCCAGCAGCTTAGAGCAGGACTCCTCGAACACCGGGGAGCTGTTTTTT.

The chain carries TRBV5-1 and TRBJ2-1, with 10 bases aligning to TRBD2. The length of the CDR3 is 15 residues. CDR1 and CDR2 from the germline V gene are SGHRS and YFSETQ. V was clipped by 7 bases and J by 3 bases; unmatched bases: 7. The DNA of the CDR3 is TGCGCCAGCGTTAGCGGGGGGCCCATCTACAATGAGCAGTTCTTC. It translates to CASVSGGPIYNEQFF.

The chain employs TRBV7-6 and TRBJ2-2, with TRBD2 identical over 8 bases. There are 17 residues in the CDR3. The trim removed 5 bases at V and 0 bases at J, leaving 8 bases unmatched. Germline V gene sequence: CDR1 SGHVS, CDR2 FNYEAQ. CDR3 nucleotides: TGTGCCAGCAGCCCACTAGCGGCGGCTACGAACACCGGGGAGCTGTTTTTT. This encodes CASSPLAAATNTGELFF.

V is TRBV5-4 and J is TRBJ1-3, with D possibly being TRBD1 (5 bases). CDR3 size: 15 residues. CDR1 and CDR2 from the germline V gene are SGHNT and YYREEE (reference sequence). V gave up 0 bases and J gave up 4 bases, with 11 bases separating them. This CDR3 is CASSLGPDRGNTIYF. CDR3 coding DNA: TGTGCCAGCAGCTTGGGGCCCGACAGAGGAAACACCATATATTTT.

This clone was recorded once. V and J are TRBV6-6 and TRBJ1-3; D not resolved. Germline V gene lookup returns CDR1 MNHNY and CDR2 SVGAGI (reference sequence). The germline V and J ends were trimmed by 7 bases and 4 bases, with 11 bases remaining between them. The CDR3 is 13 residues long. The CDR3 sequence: CASISRKGNTIYF. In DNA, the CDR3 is TGTGCCAGCATCTCGAGGAAAGGAAACACCATATATTTT.

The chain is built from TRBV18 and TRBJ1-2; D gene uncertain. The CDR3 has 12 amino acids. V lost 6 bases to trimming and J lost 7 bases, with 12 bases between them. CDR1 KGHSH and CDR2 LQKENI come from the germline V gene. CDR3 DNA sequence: TGTGCCAGCTCGGTAGCGGAGTCTGGCTACACCTTC. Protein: CASSVAESGYTF. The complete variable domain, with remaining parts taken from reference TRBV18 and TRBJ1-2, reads NAGVMQNPRHLVRRRGQEARLRCSPMKGHSHVYWYRQLPEEGLKFMVYLQKENIIDESGMPKERFSAEFPKEGPSILRIQQVVRGDSAAYFCASSVAESGYTFGSGTRLTVV.

The CDR3 region is CASSEARTGKRNGYTF. The CDR3 nucleotides read TGTGCCAGCAGTGAAGCCCGGACAGGGAAAAGGAATGGCTACACCTTC. J is TRBJ1-2 and V is TRBV6-1; 8 bases are shared with TRBD1. There are 16 residues in the CDR3. The trim removed 0 bases at V and 6 bases at J, leaving 9 bases unmatched. Per germline, CDR1 MNHNS and CDR2 SASEGT.

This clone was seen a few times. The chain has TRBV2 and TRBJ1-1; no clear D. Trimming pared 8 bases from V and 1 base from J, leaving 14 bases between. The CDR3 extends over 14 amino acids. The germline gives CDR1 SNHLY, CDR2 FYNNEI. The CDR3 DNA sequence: TGTGCCAGCTCGCGTCTAAATCCGAACACTGAAGCTTTCTTT. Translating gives CASSRLNPNTEAFF.

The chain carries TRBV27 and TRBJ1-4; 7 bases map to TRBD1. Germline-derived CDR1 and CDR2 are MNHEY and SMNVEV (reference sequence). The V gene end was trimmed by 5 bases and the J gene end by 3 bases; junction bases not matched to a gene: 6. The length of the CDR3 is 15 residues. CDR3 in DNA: TGTGCCAGCAGTCCATTGGGACAGTCTAATGAAAAACTGTTTTTT. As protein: CASSPLGQSNEKLFF.

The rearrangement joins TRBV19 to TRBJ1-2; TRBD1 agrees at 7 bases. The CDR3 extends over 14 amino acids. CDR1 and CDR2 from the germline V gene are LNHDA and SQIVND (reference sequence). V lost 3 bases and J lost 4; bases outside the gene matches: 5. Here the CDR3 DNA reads TGTGCCAGTAGTATCAGGGGGACGGGCTATGGCTACACCTTC. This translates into CASSIRGTGYGYTF.

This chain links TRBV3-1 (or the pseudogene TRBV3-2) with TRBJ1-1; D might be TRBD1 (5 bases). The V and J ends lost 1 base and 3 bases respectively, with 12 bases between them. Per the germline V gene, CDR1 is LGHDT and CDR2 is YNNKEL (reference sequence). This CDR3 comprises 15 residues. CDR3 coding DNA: TGTGCCAGCAGCCAAGGGGGCACCGGCCACACTGAAGCTTTCTTT. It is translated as CASSQGGTGHTEAFF.

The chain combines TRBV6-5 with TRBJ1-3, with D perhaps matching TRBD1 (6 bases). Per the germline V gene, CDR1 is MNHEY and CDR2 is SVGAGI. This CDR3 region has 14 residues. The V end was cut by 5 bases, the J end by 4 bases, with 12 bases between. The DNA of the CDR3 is TGTGCCAGCAGTATACAGGGATCCGGAAACACCATATATTTT. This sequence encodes CASSIQGSGNTIYF.

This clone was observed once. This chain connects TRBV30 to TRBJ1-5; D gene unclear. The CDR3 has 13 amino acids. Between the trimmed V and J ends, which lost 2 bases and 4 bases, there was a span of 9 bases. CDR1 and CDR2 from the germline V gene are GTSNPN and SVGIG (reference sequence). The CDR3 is CAWSSKINQPQHF. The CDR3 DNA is TGTGCCTGGAGTTCAAAAATTAATCAGCCCCAGCATTTT.

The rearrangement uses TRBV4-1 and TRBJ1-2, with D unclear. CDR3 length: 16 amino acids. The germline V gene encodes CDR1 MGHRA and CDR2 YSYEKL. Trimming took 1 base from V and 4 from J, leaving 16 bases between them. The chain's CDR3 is CASSQGADPAGYGYTF. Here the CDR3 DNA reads TGCGCCAGCAGCCAAGGGGCAGACCCCGCGGGCTATGGCTACACCTTC.

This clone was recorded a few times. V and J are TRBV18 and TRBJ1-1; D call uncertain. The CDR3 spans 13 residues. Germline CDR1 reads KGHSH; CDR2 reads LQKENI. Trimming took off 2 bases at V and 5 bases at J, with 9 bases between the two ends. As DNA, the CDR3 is TGTGCCAGCTCACCAGAGACACGGACTGAAGCTTTCTTT. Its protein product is CASSPETRTEAFF.

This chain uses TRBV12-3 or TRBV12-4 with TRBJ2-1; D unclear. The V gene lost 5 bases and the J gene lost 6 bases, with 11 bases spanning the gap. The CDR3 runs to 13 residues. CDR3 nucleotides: TGTGCCAGCAGTCGACCGGGTCCCAATGAGCAGTTCTTC. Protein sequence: CASSRPGPNEQFF.

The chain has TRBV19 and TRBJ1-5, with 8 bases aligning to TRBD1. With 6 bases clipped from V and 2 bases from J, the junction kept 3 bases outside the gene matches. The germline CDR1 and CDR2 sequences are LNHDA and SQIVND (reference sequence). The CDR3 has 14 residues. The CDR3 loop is CASSVGQGNQPQHF. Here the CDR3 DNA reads TGTGCCAGTAGCGTGGGACAGGGCAATCAGCCCCAGCATTTT.